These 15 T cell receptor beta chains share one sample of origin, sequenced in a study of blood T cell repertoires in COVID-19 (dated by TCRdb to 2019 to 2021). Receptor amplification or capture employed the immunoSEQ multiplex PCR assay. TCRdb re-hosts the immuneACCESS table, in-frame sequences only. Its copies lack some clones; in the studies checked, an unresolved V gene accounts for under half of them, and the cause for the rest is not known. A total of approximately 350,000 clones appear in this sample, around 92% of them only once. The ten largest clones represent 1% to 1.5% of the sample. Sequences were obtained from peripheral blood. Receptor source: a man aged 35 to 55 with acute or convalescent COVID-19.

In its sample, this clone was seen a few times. In nucleotides, the CDR3 is TGTGCCAGCCGTAAACAGGGGGCAGGGACCTACGAGCAGTACTTC. It yields the protein CASRKQGAGTYEQYF. The chain links TRBV28 to TRBJ2-7; 9 bases fit TRBD1. Trimming cost V 8 bases and J 2 bases; bases outside gene matches: 10. CDR1 is MDHEN and CDR2 is SYDVKM in the germline V gene. The CDR3 runs to 15 residues.

CDR3 sequence: CASNRLQGRREAFF. DNA of the CDR3: TGTGCCAGCAATAGACTACAGGGAAGGCGTGAAGCTTTCTTT. The gene calls are TRBV2 and TRBJ1-1; weak D call: TRBD1 (6 bases). V was clipped by 7 bases and J by 7 bases, with 19 bases between them. The germline V gene encodes CDR1 SNHLY and CDR2 FYNNEI. The CDR3 consists of 14 residues.

DNA for the CDR3: TGTGCCAGCAGTTACGGGGCGGGGACAGGGAACGAGCAGTACTTC. Amino acids: CASSYGAGTGNEQYF. The V gene is TRBV6-5, the J gene TRBJ2-7; 9 nucleotides align to TRBD1. V was clipped by 2 bases and J by 5 bases; unmatched bases: 7. CDR1 is MNHEY, CDR2 SVGAGI, per germline. CDR3 length equals 15 residues.

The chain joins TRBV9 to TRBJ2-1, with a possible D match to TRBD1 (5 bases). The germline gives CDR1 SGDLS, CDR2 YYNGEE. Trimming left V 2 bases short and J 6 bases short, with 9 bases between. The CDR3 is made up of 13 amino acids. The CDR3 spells CASSVQGGNEQFF. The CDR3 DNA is TGTGCCAGCAGCGTGCAGGGTGGCAATGAGCAGTTCTTC.

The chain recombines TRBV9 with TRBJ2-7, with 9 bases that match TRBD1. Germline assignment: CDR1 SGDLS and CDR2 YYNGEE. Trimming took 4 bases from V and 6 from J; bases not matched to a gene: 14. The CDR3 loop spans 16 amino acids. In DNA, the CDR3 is TGTGCCAGCAGCTCTAGTGGGGACAGGGTGATTAGCGAGCAGTACTTC. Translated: CASSSSGDRVISEQYF.

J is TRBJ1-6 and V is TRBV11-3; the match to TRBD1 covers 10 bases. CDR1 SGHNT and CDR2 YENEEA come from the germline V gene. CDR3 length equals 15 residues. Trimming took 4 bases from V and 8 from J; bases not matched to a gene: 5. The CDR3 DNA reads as TGTGCCAGCAGCTCACCGGGACAGGGGTATTCACCCCTCCACTTT. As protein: CASSSPGQGYSPLHF.

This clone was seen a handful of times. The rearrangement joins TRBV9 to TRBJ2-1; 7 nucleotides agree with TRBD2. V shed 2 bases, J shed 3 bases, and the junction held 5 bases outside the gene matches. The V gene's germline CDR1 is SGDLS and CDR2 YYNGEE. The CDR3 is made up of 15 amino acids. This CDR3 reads CASSVSGEGYNEQFF. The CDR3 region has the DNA TGTGCCAGCAGCGTCTCGGGGGAGGGCTACAATGAGCAGTTCTTC.

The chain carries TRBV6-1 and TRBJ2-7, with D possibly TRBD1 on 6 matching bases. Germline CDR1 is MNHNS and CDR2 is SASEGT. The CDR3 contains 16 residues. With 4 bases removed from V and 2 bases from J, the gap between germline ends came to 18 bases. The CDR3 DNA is TGTGCCAGCAGTGCTTTTTTTGACAGGCCGACCTACGAGCAGTACTTC. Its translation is CASSAFFDRPTYEQYF.

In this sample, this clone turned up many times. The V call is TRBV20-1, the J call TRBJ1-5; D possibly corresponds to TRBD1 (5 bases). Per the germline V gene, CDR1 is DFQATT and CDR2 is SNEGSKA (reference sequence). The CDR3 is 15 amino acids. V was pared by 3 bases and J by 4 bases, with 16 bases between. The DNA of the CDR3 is TGCAGTGCTAGTATACCGGGGCGGGGAAATCAGCCCCAGCATTTT. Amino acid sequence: CSASIPGRGNQPQHF.

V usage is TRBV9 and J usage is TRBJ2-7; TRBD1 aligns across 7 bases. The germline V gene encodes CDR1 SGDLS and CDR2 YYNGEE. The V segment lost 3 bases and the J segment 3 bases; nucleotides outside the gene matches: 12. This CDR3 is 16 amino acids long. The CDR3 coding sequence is TGTGCCAGCAGCGACTCACAACAGGGGACATACTACGAGCAGTACTTC. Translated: CASSDSQQGTYYEQYF.

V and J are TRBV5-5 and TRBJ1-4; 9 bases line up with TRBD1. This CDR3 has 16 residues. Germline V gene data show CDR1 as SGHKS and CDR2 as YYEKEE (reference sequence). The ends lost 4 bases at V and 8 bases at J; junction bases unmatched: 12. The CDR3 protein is CASSVLAGTGIEKLFF. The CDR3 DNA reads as TGTGCCAGCAGCGTCCTTGCGGGGACAGGGATAGAAAAACTGTTTTTT.

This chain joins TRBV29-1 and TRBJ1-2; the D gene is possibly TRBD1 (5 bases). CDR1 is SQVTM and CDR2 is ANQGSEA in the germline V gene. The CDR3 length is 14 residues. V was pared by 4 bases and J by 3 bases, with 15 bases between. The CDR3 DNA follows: TGCAGCGTTGTTGGGGGGGAGGGGTACTATGGCTACACCTTC. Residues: CSVVGGEGYYGYTF.

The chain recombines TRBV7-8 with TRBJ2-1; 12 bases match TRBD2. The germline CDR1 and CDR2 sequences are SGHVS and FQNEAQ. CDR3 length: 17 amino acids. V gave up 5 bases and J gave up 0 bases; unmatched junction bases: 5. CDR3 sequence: CASSEGLAGFSYNEQFF. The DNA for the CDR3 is TGTGCCAGCAGCGAAGGACTAGCGGGGTTCTCCTACAATGAGCAGTTCTTC.

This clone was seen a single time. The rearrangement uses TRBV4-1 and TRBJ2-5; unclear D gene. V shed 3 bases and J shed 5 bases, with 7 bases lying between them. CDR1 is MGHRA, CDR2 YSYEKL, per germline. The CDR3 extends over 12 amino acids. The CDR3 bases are TGCGCCAGCAGCCAGGCCGGGGAGACCCAGTACTTC. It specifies CASSQAGETQYF.

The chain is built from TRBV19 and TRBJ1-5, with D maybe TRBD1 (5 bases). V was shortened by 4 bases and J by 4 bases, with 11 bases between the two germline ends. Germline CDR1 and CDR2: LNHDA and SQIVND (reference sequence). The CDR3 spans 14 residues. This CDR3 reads CASSTLQANQPQHF. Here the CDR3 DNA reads TGTGCCAGTAGTACCTTACAGGCGAATCAGCCCCAGCATTTT.